This TCR beta chain is from a study of beta chain features in type 1 diabetes. Findings and caveats of the study: Type 1 diabetes patients showed a moderate but significant shortening of TCRB CDR3s in all four CD4+ subsets.

A word on this clone: Its specificity is not known.

Reverse transcription of all isolated RNA meant that expressed TCRB transcripts were sequenced. Data came from immunoSEQ multiplex PCR; TCRdb stores just in-frame clones and leaves some out. Found here are under 350,000 clones, 13% to 15% of them singletons; the top ten hold 0.015% to 0.02%. V was shortened by 7 bases and J by 0 bases, with 11 bases between the two germline ends. From germline, CDR1 is SGDLS and CDR2 YYNGEE. The CDR3 covers 14 residues. The clonotype originates from a man aged 25 to 45 with type 1 diabetes. The material sequenced was naive CD4+ T cells from blood. The J gene is TRBJ1-5, the V gene TRBV9; D gene uncertain. CDR3 nucleotide sequence: TGTGCCAGCGCGGCCGGGTATAGCAATCAGCCCCAGCATTTT. This sequence encodes CASAAGYSNQPQHF.